The clone carrying this TCR beta chain has only one observation. Germline lookup yields CDR1 GTSNPN and CDR2 SVGIG (reference sequence). Trimming pared 1 base from V and 4 bases from J, leaving 10 bases between. The CDR3 totals 13 residues. This sample is drawn from a study of shared T cell receptors in the human thymus. TCRdb's copy holds only in-frame clones and misses some; the assay was immunoSEQ multiplex PCR. The table has hundreds of thousands of clones, 70% to 80% seen once. These data also featured in a second study, about human thymus T cells. That publication notes: The thymus tissue came from resections taken during corrective heart surgery. There appeared to be biased usage of V and J genes in thymic and blood repertoires. Unrelated individuals were reported by related research to share highly overlapping thymic repertoires.

This chain joins TRBV30 and TRBJ1-1; D ambiguous. The specimen sequenced was thymocytes. This sequence originates from a boy under two years old with a congenital heart defect. Here the CDR3 reads CAWSDPTVTEAFF. The DNA for the CDR3 is TGTGCCTGGAGTGACCCTACGGTCACTGAAGCTTTCTTT.